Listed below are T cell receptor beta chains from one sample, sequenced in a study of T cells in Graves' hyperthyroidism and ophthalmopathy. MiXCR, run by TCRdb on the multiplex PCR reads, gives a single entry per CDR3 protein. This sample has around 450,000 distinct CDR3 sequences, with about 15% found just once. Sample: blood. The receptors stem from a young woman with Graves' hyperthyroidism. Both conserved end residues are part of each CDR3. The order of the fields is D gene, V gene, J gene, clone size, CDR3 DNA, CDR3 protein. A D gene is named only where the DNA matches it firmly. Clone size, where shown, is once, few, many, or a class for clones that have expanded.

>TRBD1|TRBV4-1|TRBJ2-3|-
TGCGCCAGCAGCCAAGGACAGGGTATTGCAGATACGCAGTATTTT
CASSQGQGIADTQYF
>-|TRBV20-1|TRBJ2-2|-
TGCAGTGCATTGAGACTTTCGGCGGGGGAGCTGTTTTTT
CSALRLSAGELFF
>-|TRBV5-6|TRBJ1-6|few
TGTGCCAGCAGCGAAACGACAGAAACCTATAATTCACCCCTCCACTTT
CASSETTETYNSPLHF
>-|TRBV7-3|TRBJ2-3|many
TGTGCCAGCAGCTTGGGGTATCTTAGCACAGATACGCAGTATTTT
CASSLGYLSTDTQYF
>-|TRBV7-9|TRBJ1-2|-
TGTGCCAGCAGCTTTTGGAGTCCGGATCCACGATATGGCTACACCTTC
CASSFWSPDPRYGYTF
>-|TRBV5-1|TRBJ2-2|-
TGCGCCAGCAGCACATACAACACCGGGGAGCTGTTTTTT
CASSTYNTGELFF
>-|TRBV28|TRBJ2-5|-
TGTGCCAGCAGCAAAGTCGACAATACGGAGACCCAGTACTTC
CASSKVDNTETQYF
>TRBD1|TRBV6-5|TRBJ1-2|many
TGTGCCAGCAGTTACGCGGACAGGGATGGCTACACCTTC
CASSYADRDGYTF
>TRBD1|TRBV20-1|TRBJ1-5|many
TGCAGTGCTCCGGGACAGGGGGATCAGCCCCAGCATTTT
CSAPGQGDQPQHF
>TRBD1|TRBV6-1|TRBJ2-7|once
TGTGCCAGCACCACCGGACAGGGCTACGAGCAGTACTTC
CASTTGQGYEQYF
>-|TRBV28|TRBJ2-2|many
TGTGCCAGCAGTTTTCGTGGGAGGAACACCGGGGAGCTGTTTTTT
CASSFRGRNTGELFF
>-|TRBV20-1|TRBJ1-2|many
TGCAGTGCTAGACCCCCACCGGGGCAGGGTACCTATGGCTACACCTTC
CSARPPPGQGTYGYTF
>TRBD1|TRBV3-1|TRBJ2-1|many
TGTGCCAGCAGCCTAGGGGGCGGAAACTACAATGAGCAGTTCTTC
CASSLGGGNYNEQFF
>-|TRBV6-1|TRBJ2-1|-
TGTGCCAGCACCCCAACAAACCACGAGCAGTTCTTC
CASTPTNHEQFF
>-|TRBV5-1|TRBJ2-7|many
TGCGCCAGCAGCTTGGCGGACTCAAGCCTATACGAGCAGTACTTC
CASSLADSSLYEQYF
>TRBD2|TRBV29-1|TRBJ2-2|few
TGCAGCGTTGGGTTAGGCGGGAGGTTGGCCGGGGAGCTGTTTTTT
CSVGLGGRLAGELFF
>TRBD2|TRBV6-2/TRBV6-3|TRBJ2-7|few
TGTGCCAGCAGTTGGACTAGCGGGGTCTACGAGCAGTACTTC
CASSWTSGVYEQYF